These T cell receptor beta chains were read from a single sample in a study of T-cell memory formation after mild COVID-19. TCRdb reprocessed the 5' RACE reads with MiXCR, giving one entry per CDR3 protein. The sample yields 250,000 to 350,000 distinct CDR3 sequences, about 15% seen once. Sequenced sample: PBMCs or a T cell subset sorted from them (not recorded which). Receptors originate from a man aged 18 to 30 who had mild COVID-19 (a few samples of this study predate the infection). Cell type and time point are not known. CDR3s include the opening cysteine and the closing phenylalanine or tryptophan. Each record gives: J gene, D gene, V gene, clone size, CDR3 protein, CDR3 DNA. The D gene is left open where the match is weak. Where a row states a size, it is once, few, many or the class of an expanded clone; other rows omit it.

TRBJ1-1 . TRBV7-9 few CASSLGGVTEAFF TGTGCCAGCAGTTTAGGAGGGGTTACTGAAGCTTTCTTT
TRBJ2-1 . TRBV20-1 . CSARDPASLVQFF TGCAGTGCTAGAGATCCGGCTAGTTTGGTGCAGTTCTTC
TRBJ2-3 TRBD2 TRBV6-2/TRBV6-3 many CASSYVTSGESDTQYF TGTGCCAGCAGTTACGTGACTAGCGGGGAGTCAGATACGCAGTATTTT
TRBJ1-5 . TRBV5-1 . CASSEQGYQPQHF TGCGCCAGCAGTGAACAGGGCTATCAGCCCCAGCATTTT
TRBJ2-7 TRBD1 TRBV25-1 few CASSQTGRSSEQYF TGTGCCAGCTCACAGACAGGGCGATCATCCGAGCAGTACTTC
TRBJ2-3 TRBD2 TRBV12-3/TRBV12-4 . CASSLPAGGGTDTQYF TGTGCCAGCAGTTTACCAGCGGGGGGGGGCACAGATACGCAGTATTTT
TRBJ1-2 . TRBV7-9 many CASSPPGSGYGYTF TGTGCCAGCAGCCCGCCGGGGTCTGGCTATGGCTACACCTTC
TRBJ2-3 TRBD2 TRBV5-1 many CASSFGLAGSGDTQYF TGCGCCAGCAGCTTTGGACTAGCGGGGTCCGGGGATACGCAGTATTTT
TRBJ1-2 . TRBV20-1 . CSARDWVVGNGYTF TGCAGTGCTAGAGATTGGGTGGTGGGGAATGGCTACACCTTC
TRBJ1-3 . TRBV30 . CAWSVRSGYSGNTIYF TGTGCCTGGAGTGTAAGATCAGGGTACTCTGGAAACACCATATATTTT
TRBJ1-4 . TRBV4-3 few CASSQDREREKLFF TGCGCCAGCAGCCAAGACAGGGAGAGGGAAAAACTGTTTTTT
TRBJ1-1 . TRBV5-1 few CASSLALGRNTEAFF TGCGCCAGCAGCTTGGCCCTTGGGCGGAACACTGAAGCTTTCTTT
TRBJ1-1 TRBD1 TRBV7-9 . CASSLSDRASMNTEAFF TGTGCCAGCAGCTTAAGCGACAGGGCCAGTATGAACACTGAAGCTTTCTTT
TRBJ2-5 TRBD1 TRBV27 many CASSSGTGGVETQYF TGTGCCAGCAGTTCGGGGACAGGGGGCGTGGAGACCCAGTACTTC
TRBJ1-1 . TRBV19 . CASIGPYSGVAFF TGTGCCAGTATCGGCCCTTACTCAGGAGTAGCTTTCTTT
TRBJ2-1 . TRBV7-9 . CASSTQLSQKNEQFF TGTGCCAGCAGCACGCAGCTGTCGCAGAAGAATGAGCAGTTCTTC
TRBJ2-6 . TRBV28 few CASSSDRFGSGANVLTF TGTGCCAGCAGTTCCGACAGGTTTGGCTCTGGGGCCAACGTCCTGACTTTC
TRBJ1-1 . TRBV7-2 many CASSLGWAFRAFF TGTGCCAGCAGCTTGGGATGGGCCTTCCGGGCTTTCTTT
TRBJ2-6 TRBD1 TRBV5-1 . CASSPSGTVFSGANVLTF TGCGCCAGCAGCCCTTCCGGGACAGTTTTCTCTGGGGCCAACGTCCTGACTTTC
TRBJ1-2 . TRBV18 . CASSQEGGTYGYTF TGTGCCAGCTCACAGGAGGGCGGAACCTATGGCTACACCTTC
TRBJ2-5 . TRBV6-5 few CASSYRKGGRETQYF TGTGCCAGCAGTTACCGAAAGGGTGGGCGAGAGACCCAGTACTTC
TRBJ2-1 . TRBV4-1 . CASSGESGNEQFF TGCGCCAGCAGCGGGGAAAGTGGGAATGAGCAGTTCTTC
TRBJ2-5 . TRBV24-1 . CATSPGGDWQETQYF TGTGCCACCAGTCCTGGCGGGGATTGGCAAGAGACCCAGTACTTC
TRBJ2-5 . TRBV15 few CATSDRDLLVETQYF TGTGCCACCAGCGACCGGGACTTGCTCGTAGAGACCCAGTACTTC
TRBJ1-4 TRBD1 TRBV4-1 many CASSQGGTNEKLFF TGCGCCAGCAGTCAGGGGGGGACTAATGAAAAACTGTTTTTT
TRBJ2-5 . TRBV5-1 . CASSPDEGETQYF TGCGCCAGCAGCCCGGACGAGGGGGAGACCCAGTACTTC
TRBJ1-1 . TRBV10-3 few CAISEYVVGNTEAFF TGTGCCATCAGTGAATATGTTGTGGGGAACACTGAAGCTTTCTTT
TRBJ2-7 TRBD1 TRBV18 few CASSPDQVTGFKQYF TGTGCCAGCTCACCCGACCAGGTGACAGGGTTCAAGCAGTACTTC
TRBJ1-1 . TRBV5-1 . CASRVSNTEAFF TGCGCCAGCAGGGTTTCCAACACTGAAGCTTTCTTT
TRBJ1-1 . TRBV5-6 few CASSLVPGRDTEAFF TGTGCCAGCAGCTTGGTCCCAGGGCGGGACACTGAAGCTTTCTTT
TRBJ2-2 . TRBV5-1 few CASSLTGWDTGELFF TGCGCCAGCAGCTTAACAGGGTGGGACACCGGGGAGCTGTTTTTT
TRBJ1-2 . TRBV29-1 few CSAGGGGLYGYTF TGCAGCGCCGGCGGCGGGGGACTTTATGGCTACACCTTC
TRBJ2-3 . TRBV5-1 few CASSLVISTDTQYF TGCGCCAGCAGCTTGGTTATTAGCACAGATACGCAGTATTTT
TRBJ2-2 . TRBV20-1 many CSAKRGAPGELFF TGCAGTGCTAAACGGGGGGCCCCCGGGGAGCTGTTTTTT